This TCR beta chain originates from a study of T cells in Graves' hyperthyroidism and ophthalmopathy. V was clipped by 3 bases and J by 4 bases, with 12 bases between them. Germline CDR1 is SNHLY and CDR2 is FYNNEI. CDR3 length equals 14 residues. Ten or more counts support this clonotype. Amplification of TCR beta CDR3 regions used RNA as the template. During a first-round RT-PCR of the TCR CDR3, the HTBI primer set was used. TCRdb independently ran MiXCR on the multiplex PCR reads; one entry per CDR3 protein. This sample has about 160,000 distinct CDR3 sequences, with approximately 9% found just once.

Specimen: blood. The source of this sequence is a woman younger than 30 with Graves' hyperthyroidism that later progressed to Graves' ophthalmopathy. The V gene is TRBV2, the J gene TRBJ1-2; D might be TRBD1 (6 bases). CDR3 sequence (DNA): TGTGCCAGCAGTGAGTCGGGGGGCGGCTATGGCTACACCTTC. Protein product: CASSESGGGYGYTF.